A single sample is the source of the 13 T cell receptor beta chains below, sequenced in a study of technical replicates of blood from a few donors. Libraries were prepared by immunoSEQ multiplex PCR; TCRdb keeps only in-frame clonotypes and omits some of them. The sample carries 55,000 to 75,000 clones, 90% to 95% recorded once. The sample consisted of PBMCs. All receptors come from a human donor in good health. Some clones in this sample may be carry-over from other donors' samples.

This chain joins TRBV2 and TRBJ2-1, with 12 bases matching TRBD2. Germline assignment: CDR1 SNHLY and CDR2 FYNNEI. Germline trimming cut 5 bases from V and 1 base from J; bases unmatched to any gene: 0. This CDR3 contains 15 residues. CDR3 DNA: TGTGCCAGCAGTACTAGCGGGAGGTCCTACAATGAGCAGTTCTTC. Translation gives CASSTSGRSYNEQFF.

This sequence joins TRBV7-3 and TRBJ1-2, with 11 bases matching TRBD1. This CDR3 is 15 amino acids long. The ends lost 5 bases at V and 4 bases at J; junction bases unmatched: 6. Germline CDR1 reads SGHTA; CDR2 reads FQGTGA. The CDR3 DNA sequence: TGTGCCAGCAGCGAAAGGGGACAGGGGGTCTATGGCTACACCTTC. Amino acids: CASSERGQGVYGYTF.

The chain combines TRBV6-1 with TRBJ1-1, with a weak D call TRBD1 (5 bases). The CDR3 loop spans 14 amino acids. Trimming took 6 bases from V and 4 from J, leaving 15 bases between them. Germline V gene lookup returns CDR1 MNHNS and CDR2 SASEGT. The CDR3 region is CASSETAPGTEAFF. In nucleotides, the CDR3 is TGTGCCAGCAGCGAGACAGCCCCAGGCACTGAAGCTTTCTTT.

CDR3 sequence (DNA): TGTGCCAGCAGACCAGACAGGGACTACGAGCAGTACTTC. This encodes CASRPDRDYEQYF. The chain is built from TRBV6-5 and TRBJ2-7; 7 bases agree with TRBD1. The CDR3 has 13 residues. Germline V gene data show CDR1 as MNHEY and CDR2 as SVGAGI. Losses at the gene ends were 6 bases for V and 3 bases for J; bases not matched to a gene: 5.

V is TRBV6-6 and J is TRBJ2-7; 12 positions agree with TRBD2. Trimming at V came to 8 bases and at J to 3 bases, leaving 5 bases not matched to a gene. Germline CDR1 MNHNY, CDR2 SVGAGI (reference sequence). The CDR3 is made up of 14 amino acids. CDR3 sequence: CASARGLAGYEQYF. CDR3 sequence (DNA): TGTGCCAGCGCCCGGGGACTAGCGGGCTACGAGCAGTACTTC.

The chain uses TRBV30 and TRBJ1-2; tentatively, D is TRBD1 (5 bases). The CDR3 is 14 residues long. CDR1 and CDR2 (germline): GTSNPN, SVGIG (reference sequence). V shed 4 bases and J shed 0 bases, with 12 bases lying between them. The CDR3 sequence is CAWTRQLANYGYTF. CDR3 coding DNA: TGTGCCTGGACCCGACAGTTAGCTAACTATGGCTACACCTTC.

The chain couples TRBV29-1 to TRBJ1-2; D is ambiguous. The CDR3 loop spans 12 amino acids. Trimming cost V 3 bases and J 5 bases, with 10 bases left between them. In germline, CDR1 is SQVTM, CDR2 ANQGSEA. CDR3 protein: CSVDLGLYGYTF. The CDR3 DNA is TGCAGCGTTGACCTGGGCCTTTATGGCTACACCTTC.

This clone was seen only a few times. V and J are TRBV15 and TRBJ1-2, with D possibly matching TRBD1 (6 bases). This CDR3 contains 15 residues. Germline V gives CDR1 LNHNV, CDR2 YYDKDF (reference sequence). V was trimmed by 3 bases and J by 8 bases, leaving 19 bases between them. This CDR3 reads CATSREFTGKEGYTF. For the CDR3, the DNA is TGTGCCACCAGCAGGGAATTTACAGGGAAGGAAGGCTACACCTTC.

The rearrangement uses TRBV28 and TRBJ1-1, with TRBD1 matching over 7 bases. J lost 6 bases, V lost 2 bases, and 3 bases had no gene match. CDR3 length equals 13 residues. From germline, CDR1 is MDHEN and CDR2 SYDVKM. CDR3 loop: CASSLEGAPEAFF. The CDR3 DNA sequence: TGTGCCAGCAGTTTAGAGGGGGCCCCTGAAGCTTTCTTT.

This chain connects TRBV27 to TRBJ2-1; 9 nucleotides line up with TRBD1. This CDR3 is built from 15 residues. Germline values: CDR1 MNHEY, CDR2 SMNVEV (reference sequence). V lost 4 bases to trimming and J lost 0 bases; unmatched junction nucleotides: 1. CDR3 sequence: CASSSGQGSYNEQFF. As DNA, the CDR3 is TGTGCCAGCAGTTCGGGACAGGGCTCCTACAATGAGCAGTTCTTC.

The chain recombines TRBV18 with TRBJ2-7; the match to TRBD1 covers 10 bases. The CDR3 runs 15 residues. With V trimmed by 4 bases and J by 3 bases, 6 bases remained unmatched. Germline V gene data show CDR1 as KGHSH and CDR2 as LQKENI. The CDR3 spells CASSHTGTGVYEQYF. CDR3 nucleotides: TGTGCCAGCTCACATACCGGGACAGGGGTCTACGAGCAGTACTTC.

This clone was recorded once. The chain carries TRBV19 and TRBJ2-7; D might be TRBD1 (6 bases). Germline V gives CDR1 LNHDA, CDR2 SQIVND (reference sequence). V lost 4 bases to trimming and J lost 5 bases, with 9 bases between them. The CDR3 is made up of 12 amino acids. CDR3: CASSNRDHEQYF. The CDR3 DNA is TGTGCCAGTAGTAACAGGGATCACGAGCAGTACTTC.

This rearrangement joins TRBV19 to TRBJ1-1, with D perhaps TRBD1 (5 bases). This CDR3 spans 13 amino acids. The V gene's germline CDR1 is LNHDA and CDR2 SQIVND (reference sequence). Trimming cost V 8 bases and J 4 bases, with 14 bases left between them. The CDR3, as DNA: TGTGCCAGTGTCGTTGACAGACCCACTGAAGCTTTCTTT. Its protein product is CASVVDRPTEAFF. Looking up the rest from reference TRBV19 and TRBJ1-1 gives the full variable domain: DGGITQSPKYLFRKEGQNVTLSCEQNLNHDAMYWYRQDPGQGLRLIYYSQIVNDFQKGDIAEGYSVSREKKESFPLTVTSAQKNPTAFYLCASVVDRPTEAFFGQGTRLTVV.